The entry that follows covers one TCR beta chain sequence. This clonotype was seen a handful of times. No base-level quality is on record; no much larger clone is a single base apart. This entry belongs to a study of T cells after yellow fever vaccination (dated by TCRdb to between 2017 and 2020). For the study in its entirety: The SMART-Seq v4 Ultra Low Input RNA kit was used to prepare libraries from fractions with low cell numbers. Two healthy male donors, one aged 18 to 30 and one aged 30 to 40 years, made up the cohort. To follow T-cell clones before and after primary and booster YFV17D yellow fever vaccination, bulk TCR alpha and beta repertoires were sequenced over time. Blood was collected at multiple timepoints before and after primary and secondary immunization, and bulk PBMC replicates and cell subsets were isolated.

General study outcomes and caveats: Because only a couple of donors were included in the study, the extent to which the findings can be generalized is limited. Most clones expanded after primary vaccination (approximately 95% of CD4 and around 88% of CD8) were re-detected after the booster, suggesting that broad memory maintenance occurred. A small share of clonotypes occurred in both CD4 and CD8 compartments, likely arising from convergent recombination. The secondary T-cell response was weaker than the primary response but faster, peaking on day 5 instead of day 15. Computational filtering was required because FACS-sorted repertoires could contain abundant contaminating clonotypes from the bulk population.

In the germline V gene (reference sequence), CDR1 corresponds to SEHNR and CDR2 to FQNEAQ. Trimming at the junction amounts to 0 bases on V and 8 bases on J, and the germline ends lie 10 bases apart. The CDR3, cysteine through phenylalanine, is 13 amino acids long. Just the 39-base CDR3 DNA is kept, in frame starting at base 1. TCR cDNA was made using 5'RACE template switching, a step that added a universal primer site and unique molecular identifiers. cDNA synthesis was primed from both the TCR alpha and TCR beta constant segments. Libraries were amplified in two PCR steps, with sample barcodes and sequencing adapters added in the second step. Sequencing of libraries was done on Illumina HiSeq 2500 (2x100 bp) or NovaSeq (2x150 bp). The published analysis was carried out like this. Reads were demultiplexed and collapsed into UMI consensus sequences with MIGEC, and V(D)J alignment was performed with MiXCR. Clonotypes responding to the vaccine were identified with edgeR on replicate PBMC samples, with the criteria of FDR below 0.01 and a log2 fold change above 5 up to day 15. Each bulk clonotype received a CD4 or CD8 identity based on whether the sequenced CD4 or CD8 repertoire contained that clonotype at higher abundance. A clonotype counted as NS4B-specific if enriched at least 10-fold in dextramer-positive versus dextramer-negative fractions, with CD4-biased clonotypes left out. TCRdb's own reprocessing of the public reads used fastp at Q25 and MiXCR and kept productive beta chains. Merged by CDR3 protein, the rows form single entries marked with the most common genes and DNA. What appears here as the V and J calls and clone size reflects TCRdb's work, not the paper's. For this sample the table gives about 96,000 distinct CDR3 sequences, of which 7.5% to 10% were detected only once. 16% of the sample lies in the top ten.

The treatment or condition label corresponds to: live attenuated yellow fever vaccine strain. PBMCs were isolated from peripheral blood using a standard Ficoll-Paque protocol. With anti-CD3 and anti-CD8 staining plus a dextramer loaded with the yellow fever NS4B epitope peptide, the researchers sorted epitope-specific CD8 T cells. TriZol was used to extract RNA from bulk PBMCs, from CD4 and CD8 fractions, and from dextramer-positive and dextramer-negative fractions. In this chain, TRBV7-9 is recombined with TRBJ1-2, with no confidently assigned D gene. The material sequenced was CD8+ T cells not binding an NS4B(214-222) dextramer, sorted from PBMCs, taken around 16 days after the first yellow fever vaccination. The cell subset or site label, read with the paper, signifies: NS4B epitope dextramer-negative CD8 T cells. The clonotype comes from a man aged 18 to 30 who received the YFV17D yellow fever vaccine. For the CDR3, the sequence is CASSLAAEAGYTF. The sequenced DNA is TGTGCCAGCAGCTTAGCTGCTGAGGCAGGCTACACCTTC.